One T cell receptor beta chain is described in this entry. What antigen it recognizes has not been identified. The sample holds no much larger clone one base away, and base qualities are not on file. Trimming accounts for 3 bases at V and 3 bases at J, while the number of junction bases matched to no gene is 8. CDR1 KGHDR and CDR2 SFDVKD were looked up in the germline V gene. The CDR3 starts with the cysteine, ends with the phenylalanine, and has 16 residues. Just CDR3 DNA is preserved here, 48 bases in frame from base 1. Explained via the paper, the treatment or condition label denotes: 19 received Ad26.COV2.S at low or high dose, single or two shots; about 5 received placebo; per-sample allocation not given. Repertoires of vaccine and placebo recipients were sequenced from samples taken on day 63 after the first injection. In Cohort 1b, 25 or so adults aged 18-55 years were enrolled at a single site in Boston, USA, between 29 July and 7 August 2020. Ad26.COV2.S was a replication-incompetent adenovirus type 26 vector expressing a prefusion-stabilized SARS-CoV-2 spike protein from the original Wuhan strain.

The data originate from a study of Ad26.COV2.S vaccination and SARS-CoV-2 variants (dated by TCRdb to the early 2020s). Study-level background: Vaccine-arm donors were drawn from COV1001, a multicentre, randomized, double-blind, placebo-controlled phase I-IIa trial of Ad26.COV2.S in healthy adults. Dosing of Ad26.COV2.S was intramuscular, at either 5x10^10 or 1x10^11 viral particles, delivered as one shot or as two shots spaced 56 days apart. TCRbeta repertoire sequencing was used to assess the specificity and breadth of SARS-CoV-2-reactive T cell receptors after Ad26.COV2.S vaccination. A total of around 32 samples were included in the TCR-sequenced set, comprising around 19 Ad26.COV2.S vaccine recipients, 5 placebo recipients and 8 SARS-CoV-2 convalescent individuals. Trial participants were randomized into five groups of five: low-dose or high-dose Ad26.COV2.S given once or twice, or placebo on both occasions. Investigators remained blinded to trial group allocation during experiments and outcome assessment. What the research found in general, with its limitations: Vaccine and placebo recipients had similar non-spike TCR breadth, a finding consistent with the vaccine containing only spike. The authors noted that total T cell responses may have been underestimated by the TCR breadth and depth analyses. Higher spike-specific TCR breadth was observed in Ad26.COV2.S recipients than in placebo recipients (P = 0.0014). After vaccination, spike-specific CD8+ and CD4+ T cell responses were reported to show substantial breadth. The study lacked the statistical power to compare responses across vaccine doses or regimens.

The immunoSEQ Assay was used to sequence TCRbeta CDR3 regions. After extraction, genomic DNA underwent amplification by bias-controlled multiplex PCR, followed by high-throughput sequencing. Concerning the study's data processing: To quantify the absolute abundance of every unique TCRbeta CDR3 region, sequences were collapsed and filtered. T cell fraction was estimated by normalizing TCRbeta template counts to usable DNA, which was measured by amplifying reference genes present in all nucleated cells. Repertoire TCRs were annotated as SARS-CoV-2-specific when V gene, CDR3 amino acid sequence and J gene were exactly matched to a known reactive TCR set. The reference SARS-CoV-2 TCR set came from MIRA and was filtered for enrichment in COVID-19-positive ImmuneCODE repertoires, removing public or cross-reactive TCRs. Drawing on the MIRA antigens, annotated TCRs were analysed further at the level of specific ORF or position within ORF. Depth was the summed frequency of annotated unique rearrangements, while breadth was defined as annotated unique rearrangements over total unique productive rearrangements. TCR breadth was compared between groups using two-sided Wilcoxon rank-sum tests. The table comes from immuneACCESS by way of TCRdb, which keeps in-frame sequences with V and J called. Part of the clones is missing from these tables; in studies checked, under half for an unresolved V gene and the rest for unknown reasons. V, J and clone size derive from that table, while D and trimming were established from the DNA sequence. The sample records around 400,000 clones, 75% to 90% of which are singletons. Approximately 1.9% of the sample goes to the ten largest clones.

This clonotype originated in a person aged 18-65 years who received the Ad26.COV2.S COVID-19 vaccine or a placebo. This chain joins TRBV24-1 to TRBJ2-3; 7 bases in the junction line up with TRBD1. The material was peripheral blood, obtained in a trial of Ad26.COV2.S vaccine versus placebo. The base sequence is TGTGCCACCAGTGATAAGGGGGCCGGGGCGACAGATACGCAGTATTTT. Its amino acids are CATSDKGAGATDTQYF.